The clone carrying this T cell receptor (beta chain) turned up a few times. This entry comes from a study of blood T cells in healthy people across ages. Germline V CDR1 and CDR2: MNHEY, SVGEGT. The CDR3 consists of 12 residues. Trimming pared 3 bases from V and 5 bases from J, leaving 8 bases between. Primers used in a second PCR of about 7 to 12 cycles were a sample-barcoded 5' primer and a J-beta primer mix. One entry per CDR3 protein, called by TCRdb with MiXCR from the 5' RACE reads. In the table there are over a million distinct CDR3 sequences, under 45% of which are singletons. Sequencing was done on a sample of blood. The rearrangement uses TRBV6-2 or TRBV6-3 and TRBJ2-7; D gene unclear. This receptor was identified in a woman aged 60-75 years in good health. This CDR3 reads CASSYGFHEQYF. CDR3 in DNA: TGTGCCAGCAGTTATGGGTTCCACGAGCAGTACTTC.